Each of the 6 T cell receptor beta chains below was sequenced from the same sample in a study of CD8+ T cells in alopecia areata. RNA was extracted and reverse transcribed into cDNA as the sequencing template. Produced via immunoSEQ multiplex PCR; TCRdb's table is partial and in-frame only. The sample comprises under 300,000 clones, roughly 60% of which are singletons, and 0.93% rests with the top ten. The treatment denotes: oral pan-JAK inhibitor, 5-10 mg twice daily. The specimen comprised CD4+ T cells sorted from blood, sampled around week 54, from a patient treated with tofacitinib. The receptors were sampled from a human donor with alopecia areata.

The table lists this clone with a few counts. The chain is built from TRBV11-2 and TRBJ1-1; D might be TRBD1 (5 bases). Trimming left V 1 base short and J 1 base short, with 10 bases between. Germline V gene sequence: CDR1 SGHAT, CDR2 FQNNGV. The CDR3 has 15 amino acids. The CDR3 DNA reads as TGTGCCAGCAGCTTAGTGGCAGGGTCGAACACTGAAGCTTTCTTT. Its protein product is CASSLVAGSNTEAFF. Combining the CDR3 with reference TRBV11-2 and TRBJ1-1 gives the whole variable domain EAGVAQSPRYKIIEKRQSVAFWCNPISGHATLYWYQQILGQGPKLLIQFQNNGVVDDSQLPKDRFSAERLKGVDSTLKIQPAKLEDSAVYLCASSLVAGSNTEAFFGQGTRLTVV.

This rearrangement joins TRBV30 to TRBJ1-1; D not resolved. Germline assignment: CDR1 GTSNPN and CDR2 SVGIG (reference sequence). CDR3 length: 12 residues. V lost 5 bases, J lost 0 bases, and 7 bases lay in between. CDR3 sequence: CAWRTVNTEAFF. CDR3 nucleotides: TGTGCCTGGCGGACGGTGAACACTGAAGCTTTCTTT.

V usage is TRBV14 and J usage is TRBJ1-1; D remains ambiguous. Germline V gene data show CDR1 as SGHDN and CDR2 as FVKESK. The CDR3 totals 13 residues. The V end was cut by 1 base, the J end by 1 base, with 4 bases between. The CDR3 is CASSQGANTEAFF. The CDR3 DNA sequence: TGTGCCAGCAGCCAAGGTGCGAACACTGAAGCTTTCTTT.

This chain links TRBV7-2 with TRBJ2-5, with 8 bases matching TRBD2. The CDR3 spans 14 residues. Per germline, CDR1 SGHTA and CDR2 FQGNSA. V gave up 5 bases and J gave up 1 base; unmatched junction bases: 3. The CDR3 coding sequence is TGTGCCAGCAGCCAAGGACTAGCCCAAGAGACCCAGTACTTC. It codes for CASSQGLAQETQYF.

The chain combines TRBV7-3 with TRBJ1-3; D might be TRBD1 (6 bases). The CDR3 is 15 residues long. Germline V lookup: CDR1 SGHTA, CDR2 FQGTGA. Trimming left V 6 bases short and J 4 bases short, with 16 bases between. CDR3 protein: CASSRSGGGGNTIYF. The CDR3 DNA reads TGTGCCAGCAGTCGTTCCGGGGGCGGAGGAAACACCATATATTTT.

Regarding this clone: This specimen includes other DNA sequences encoding the same CDR3. The rearrangement links TRBV5-1 to TRBJ2-7; D not resolved. There are 12 residues in the CDR3. Germline V gene data show CDR1 as SGHRS and CDR2 as YFSETQ. V lost 1 base, J lost 2 bases, and 4 bases lay in between. The CDR3 is CASSLRPYEQYF. The CDR3 DNA follows: TGCGCCAGCAGCTTGAGACCCTACGAGCAGTACTTC.